This T cell receptor (beta chain) emerged from a study of cytomegalovirus exposure and HLA in healthy donors. Libraries were prepared by immunoSEQ multiplex PCR; TCRdb keeps only in-frame clonotypes and omits some of them. In the table there are around 240,000 clones, 90% of which are singletons. V was clipped by 6 bases and J by 5 bases, with 15 bases between them. The CDR3 contains 14 residues. Germline V gives CDR1 SGHDT, CDR2 YYEEEE. The sample was PBMCs. The source of this sequence is a woman younger than 30 in good health and CMV-seronegative. The V call is TRBV5-6, the J call TRBJ1-5; D is unclear. The CDR3 protein is CASTEPQFYQPQHF. The CDR3 coding sequence is TGTGCCAGCACCGAACCTCAGTTCTATCAGCCCCAGCATTTT.